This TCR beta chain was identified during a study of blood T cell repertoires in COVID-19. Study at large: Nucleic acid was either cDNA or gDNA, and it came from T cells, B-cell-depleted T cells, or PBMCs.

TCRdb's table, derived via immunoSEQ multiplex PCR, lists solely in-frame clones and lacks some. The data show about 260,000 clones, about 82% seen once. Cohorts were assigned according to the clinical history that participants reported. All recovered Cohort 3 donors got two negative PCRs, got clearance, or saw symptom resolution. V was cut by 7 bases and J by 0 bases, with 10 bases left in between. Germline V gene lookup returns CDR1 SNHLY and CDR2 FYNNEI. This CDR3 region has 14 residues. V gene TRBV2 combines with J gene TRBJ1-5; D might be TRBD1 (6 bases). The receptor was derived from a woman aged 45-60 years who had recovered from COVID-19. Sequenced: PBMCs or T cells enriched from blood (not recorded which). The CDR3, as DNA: TGTGCCAGCAAAGGACAGTATAGCAATCAGCCCCAGCATTTT. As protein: CASKGQYSNQPQHF.